These 30 T cell receptor beta chains were all obtained from the same sample, sequenced in a study of T cell repertoires in ileal Crohn's disease. Clones were read by immunoSEQ multiplex PCR, and TCRdb kept only the in-frame ones, dropping some. Of approximately 560 clones in the sample, 85% to 90% were seen once. As to time point: inflamed ileum from the surgical specimen. Sequencing input: ileal tissue. Every receptor here comes from an adult with Crohn's disease.

The V and J genes are TRBV19 and TRBJ1-1, with TRBD1 as a possible D gene (5 bases). Deletions cut 4 bases from V and 0 bases from J, with 12 bases between. This CDR3 contains 15 residues. Germline V gene sequence: CDR1 LNHDA, CDR2 SQIVND (reference sequence). The CDR3 spells CASSTRQTMNTEAFF. The CDR3 nucleotides read TGTGCCAGTAGTACCCGACAGACAATGAACACTGAAGCTTTCTTT. Complete variable domain (other parts from reference TRBV19 and TRBJ1-1): DGGITQSPKYLFRKEGQNVTLSCEQNLNHDAMYWYRQDPGQGLRLIYYSQIVNDFQKGDIAEGYSVSREKKESFPLTVTSAQKNPTAFYLCASSTRQTMNTEAFFGQGTRLTVV.

By share, this clone counts as hyperexpanded (1% or more). This chain joins TRBV9 and TRBJ2-1, with TRBD2 as a possible D gene (6 bases). The CDR3 sequence is 17 residues long. The V end was cut by 0 bases, the J end by 6 bases, with 19 bases between. The V gene's germline CDR1 is SGDLS and CDR2 YYNGEE. CDR3 in amino acids: CASSVGPRESALNEQFF. The CDR3 DNA follows: TGTGCCAGCAGCGTAGGTCCCCGGGAGAGTGCTCTCAATGAGCAGTTCTTC.

This chain connects TRBV11-1 to TRBJ2-1; 7 positions agree with TRBD2. Germline V gene sequence: CDR1 SGHAT, CDR2 FQDESV (reference sequence). This CDR3 contains 14 residues. V lost 5 bases, J lost 3 bases, and 4 bases stayed unmatched. The DNA for the CDR3 is TGTGCCAGCAGCCCCCGGACTAGCTACAATGAGCAGTTCTTC. This sequence encodes CASSPRTSYNEQFF.

The V call is TRBV6-1, the J call TRBJ2-4; D not certain. Germline V CDR1 and CDR2: MNHNS, SASEGT. The CDR3 length is 14 residues. The V end lost 1 base, the J end lost 7 bases, and 11 bases lay between the germline ends. The CDR3 loop reads CASSEGAPPNIQYF. The CDR3, as DNA: TGTGCCAGCAGTGAAGGGGCGCCGCCGAACATTCAGTACTTC.

V usage is TRBV30 and J usage is TRBJ1-2; D remains ambiguous. V lost 4 bases, J lost 2 bases, and 14 bases lay in between. The CDR3 is made up of 14 amino acids. CDR1 and CDR2 (germline): GTSNPN, SVGIG (reference sequence). The CDR3 DNA reads TGTGCCTGGACGGCCGATCGGGGAAACTATGGCTACACCTTC. It encodes CAWTADRGNYGYTF.

The chain couples TRBV4-1 to TRBJ2-7; a possible D gene is TRBD1 (7 bases). The germline CDR1 and CDR2 sequences are MGHRA and YSYEKL. This CDR3 has 15 residues. V was clipped by 0 bases and J by 4 bases, with 13 bases between them. The CDR3 region has the DNA TGCGCCAGCAGCCAAGACAGGGGGGTAGGGTACGAGCAGTACTTC. Amino acid sequence: CASSQDRGVGYEQYF.

The genes are TRBV5-1 and TRBJ1-4, with TRBD1 matching over 9 bases. There are 14 residues in the CDR3. Germline V lookup: CDR1 SGHRS, CDR2 YFSETQ. Trimming cost V 5 bases and J 7 bases; bases outside gene matches: 6. The CDR3 loop is CASRMGQGGEKLFF. The CDR3, as DNA: TGCGCCAGCAGGATGGGACAGGGCGGTGAAAAACTGTTTTTT.

The rearrangement links TRBV11-3 to TRBJ2-1; D call uncertain. V lost 2 bases to trimming and J lost 7 bases, with 12 bases between them. CDR1 is SGHNT and CDR2 is YENEEA in the germline V gene. The CDR3 length is 14 residues. Written as DNA, the CDR3 is TGTGCCAGCAGCTTAAATCGGGTTGGGAATGAGCAGTTCTTC. It codes for CASSLNRVGNEQFF.

The chain employs TRBV9 and TRBJ1-3; D gene unclear. Deletions cut 6 bases from V and 0 bases from J, with 7 bases between. This CDR3 comprises 13 residues. Germline-derived CDR1 and CDR2 are SGDLS and YYNGEE. In DNA form, the CDR3 reads TGTGCCAGCACTGGGAACTCTGGAAACACCATATATTTT. Encoded protein: CASTGNSGNTIYF.

This chain uses TRBV30 with TRBJ1-2, with D possibly matching TRBD1 (5 bases). Germline assignment: CDR1 GTSNPN and CDR2 SVGIG (reference sequence). The CDR3 covers 16 residues. The V end was cut by 6 bases, the J end by 4 bases, with 24 bases between. CDR3 bases: TGTGCCTGTACCGAAGGGGCCGATCTGAGGGGCTATGGCTACACCTTC. Translating it yields CACTEGADLRGYGYTF.

The genes are TRBV11-2 and TRBJ2-1; 7 bases are a match to TRBD1. The CDR3 loop spans 14 amino acids. V lost 5 bases to trimming and J lost 4 bases; unmatched junction nucleotides: 5. The germline gives CDR1 SGHAT, CDR2 FQNNGV. CDR3 DNA: TGTGCCAGCAGCCCCGGGACAGCATACAATGAGCAGTTCTTC. Amino acids: CASSPGTAYNEQFF.

The V and J genes are TRBV11-2 and TRBJ2-4; D is uncertain. This CDR3 spans 16 amino acids. Looked up from germline, CDR1 is SGHAT and CDR2 is FQNNGV. Trimming removed 0 bases at V and 0 bases at J, with 9 bases between. The chain's CDR3 is CASSLDLTLAKNIQYF. CDR3 bases: TGTGCCAGCAGCTTAGATCTTACGCTAGCCAAAAACATTCAGTACTTC.

V and J are TRBV4-3 and TRBJ1-2; D gene ambiguous. This CDR3 comprises 14 residues. V was shortened by 0 bases and J by 2 bases, with 7 bases between the two germline ends. Germline V gene sequence: CDR1 LGHNA, CDR2 YSLEER. The CDR3 DNA is TGCGCCAGCAGCCAAGATAGGGCCAACTATGGCTACACCTTC. It specifies CASSQDRANYGYTF.

The chain employs TRBV7-6 and TRBJ2-5; D unresolved. Per germline, CDR1 SGHVS and CDR2 FNYEAQ. The CDR3 is 11 residues long. The ends were cut back, 4 bases at V and 0 bases at J, with 0 bases in the middle. CDR3 nucleotide sequence: TGTGCCAGCAGCTACCAAGAGACCCAGTACTTC. Its protein product is CASSYQETQYF.

Written as DNA, the CDR3 is TGCGCCAGCAGCTTGGCAACTAGCGGGAGGGGGCATGAGCAGTTCTTC. Amino acids: CASSLATSGRGHEQFF. The V and J genes are TRBV5-1 and TRBJ2-1; 13 bases fit TRBD2. The CDR3 runs to 16 residues. Germline values: CDR1 SGHRS, CDR2 YFSETQ. The trim removed 0 bases at V and 8 bases at J, leaving 5 bases unmatched.

The chain joins TRBV28 to TRBJ2-1; no clear D gene. Germline CDR1 reads MDHEN; CDR2 reads SYDVKM. The CDR3 has 13 residues. Trimming removed 1 base from V and 5 bases from J, with 6 bases in between. The CDR3 coding sequence is TGTGCCAGCAGTTTATTGTGGGACAATGAGCAGTTCTTC. As protein: CASSLLWDNEQFF.

This clone was seen a single time. V gene TRBV15 combines with J gene TRBJ2-7; a possible D gene is TRBD1 (5 bases). Germline CDR1 is LNHNV and CDR2 is YYDKDF (reference sequence). The CDR3 runs to 15 residues. Trimming shortened V by 1 base and J by 4 bases, and 14 bases separated the two germline ends. The CDR3 spells CATSRAVNSGYEQYF. The CDR3 coding sequence is TGTGCCACCAGCAGAGCGGTAAACTCAGGGTACGAGCAGTACTTC.

The rearrangement uses TRBV7-2 and TRBJ2-7; D is possibly TRBD2 (7 bases). Germline V gene sequence: CDR1 SGHTA, CDR2 FQGNSA. This CDR3 region has 15 residues. Deletions cut 2 bases from V and 5 bases from J, with 16 bases between. The CDR3 sequence: CASSLLGGGKNEQYF. DNA of the CDR3: TGTGCCAGCAGCTTATTGGGAGGGGGAAAGAACGAGCAGTACTTC. Full variable domain (outside the CDR3, taken from reference TRBV7-2 and TRBJ2-7): GAGVSQSPSNKVTEKGKDVELRCDPISGHTALYWYRQSLGQGLEFLIYFQGNSAPDKSGLPSDRFSAERTGGSVSTLTIQRTQQEDSAVYLCASSLLGGGKNEQYFGPGTRLTVT.

The chain links TRBV5-1 to TRBJ2-3; 9 positions agree with TRBD2. Germline V gene data show CDR1 as SGHRS and CDR2 as YFSETQ. The CDR3 covers 15 residues. V was pared by 0 bases and J by 4 bases, with 3 bases of the junction left unmatched. The CDR3 protein is CASSLGGRVADTQYF. The CDR3 DNA follows: TGCGCCAGCAGCTTGGGCGGGAGGGTTGCAGATACGCAGTATTTT. The whole variable domain, filled in from reference TRBV5-1 and TRBJ2-3, reads KAGVTQTPRYLIKTRGQQVTLSCSPISGHRSVSWYQQTPGQGLQFLFEYFSETQRNKGNFPGRFSGRQFSNSRSEMNVSTLELGDSALYLCASSLGGRVADTQYFGPGTRLTVL.

V is TRBV4-1 and J is TRBJ2-2, with D tentatively TRBD1 (5 bases). V gave up 2 bases and J gave up 0 bases, with 10 bases separating them. The CDR3 is 16 amino acids. CDR1 is MGHRA and CDR2 is YSYEKL in the germline V gene. CDR3 protein: CASSQMTVPNTGELFF. The CDR3, as DNA: TGCGCCAGCAGCCAAATGACAGTGCCGAACACCGGGGAGCTGTTTTTT.

The rearrangement joins TRBV28 to TRBJ1-2; 7 bases line up with TRBD1. CDR1 is MDHEN and CDR2 is SYDVKM in the germline V gene. J was trimmed by 6 bases and V by 2 bases; bases with no gene match: 9. CDR3 length: 15 residues. CDR3 protein: CASSLGGQLRDGYTF. The DNA for the CDR3 is TGTGCCAGCAGTTTAGGGGGACAGTTGCGGGATGGCTACACCTTC.

The gene calls are TRBV6-1 and TRBJ2-7; 8 positions agree with TRBD1. The CDR3 consists of 15 residues. Germline V CDR1 and CDR2: MNHNS, SASEGT. With 4 bases clipped from V and 5 bases from J, the junction kept 10 bases outside the gene matches. The DNA for the CDR3 is TGTGCCAGCAGTGGTTGGGGTCAGGGGGCAAACGAGCAGTACTTC. Protein: CASSGWGQGANEQYF.

The rearrangement joins TRBV4-1 to TRBJ1-1, with D uncertain. The CDR3 loop spans 16 amino acids. CDR1 and CDR2 from the germline V gene are MGHRA and YSYEKL. The V gene lost 1 base and the J gene lost 4 bases, with 16 bases spanning the gap. The CDR3 region is CASSQGVSIRVTEAFF. The DNA of the CDR3 is TGCGCCAGCAGCCAAGGTGTTTCGATACGGGTCACTGAAGCTTTCTTT.

The chain couples TRBV6-5 to TRBJ1-2; no definite D call. Germline V lookup: CDR1 MNHEY, CDR2 SVGAGI. Trimming shortened V by 5 bases and J by 4 bases, and 17 bases separated the two germline ends. The CDR3 totals 15 residues. The CDR3 sequence: CASSTIRRKTYGYTF. The CDR3 DNA reads as TGTGCCAGCAGTACGATCCGTAGAAAGACCTATGGCTACACCTTC.

This chain links TRBV2 with TRBJ2-7, with D perhaps TRBD1 (6 bases). Germline CDR1 is SNHLY and CDR2 is FYNNEI. The CDR3 runs 15 residues. Trimming cost V 9 bases and J 0 bases, with 18 bases left between them. The CDR3 region is CASLQGDRPSYEQYF. The DNA for the CDR3 is TGTGCCAGTCTCCAGGGAGACAGGCCCTCCTACGAGCAGTACTTC. Supplemented by reference TRBV2 and TRBJ2-7, the full variable domain reads EPEVTQTPSHQVTQMGQEVILRCVPISNHLYFYWYRQILGQKVEFLVSFYNNEISEKSEIFDDQFSVERPDGSNFTLKIRSTKLEDSAMYFCASLQGDRPSYEQYFGPGTRLTVT.

This clone has just one count. The chain uses TRBV7-2 and TRBJ2-5; D may be TRBD2 (7 bases). The CDR3 spans 16 residues. The germline CDR1 and CDR2 sequences are SGHTA and FQGNSA. Trimming shortened V by 5 bases and J by 4 bases, and 20 bases separated the two germline ends. The CDR3 region is CASSPRGGGRRETQYF. The CDR3 coding sequence is TGTGCCAGCAGCCCTAGGGGGGGCGGGAGAAGAGAGACCCAGTACTTC.

The chain recombines TRBV5-3 with TRBJ2-5, with 7 positions matching TRBD2. TRBV5-3 is recorded as an ORF, its role being uncertain. V shed 6 bases and J 5 bases; nucleotides not matched to a gene: 4. This CDR3 has 12 residues. The CDR3, as DNA: TGTGCCAGAATACCGGGAGGCGAGACCCAGTACTTC. Translated: CARIPGGETQYF.

The chain combines TRBV6-6 with TRBJ2-1; TRBD2 agrees at 7 bases. This CDR3 comprises 16 residues. J lost 0 bases, V lost 2 bases, and 4 bases had no gene match. Germline values: CDR1 MNHNY, CDR2 SVGAGI (reference sequence). The CDR3 loop is CASSYGAGSSYNEQFF. The CDR3 bases are TGTGCCAGCAGTTACGGAGCGGGGAGCTCCTACAATGAGCAGTTCTTC.

The gene calls are TRBV9 and TRBJ2-1, with 7 bases fitting TRBD2. The CDR3 runs to 16 residues. Germline V gives CDR1 SGDLS, CDR2 YYNGEE. Germline trimming cut 0 bases from V and 0 bases from J; bases unmatched to any gene: 3. The CDR3 bases are TGTGCCAGCAGCGTAGAGCGGGAAATCTCCTACAATGAGCAGTTCTTC. This translates into CASSVEREISYNEQFF.

The chain joins TRBV7-9 to TRBJ2-7; 9 positions agree with TRBD2. The germline V gene has CDR1 SEHNR and CDR2 FQNEAQ (reference sequence). The CDR3 covers 14 residues. With V trimmed by 1 base and J by 2 bases, 0 bases remained unmatched. CDR3 sequence (DNA): TGTGCCAGCAGCTTAGGGACTAGCGCCTACGAGCAGTACTTC. It specifies CASSLGTSAYEQYF. The entire variable domain, with the rest obtained from reference TRBV7-9 and TRBJ2-7, is as follows: DTGVSQNPRHKITKRGQNVTFRCDPISEHNRLYWYRQTLGQGPEFLTYFQNEAQLEKSRLLSDRFSAERPKGSFSTLEIQRTEQGDSAMYLCASSLGTSAYEQYFGPGTRLTVT.